Listed below are T cell receptor beta chains from one sample, sequenced in a study of blood T cell repertoires in COVID-19. This table comes from immunoSEQ multiplex PCR, and its TCRdb copy is limited to in-frame clones, with some not included. This table holds 40,000 to 50,000 clones, under 85% found once. The sequenced sample consisted of peripheral blood. Receptor source: a human donor in a cohort sampled during active COVID-19. The CDR3 runs from the conserved cysteine through the conserved F or W. The D gene is left open where the match is weak. Size is stated for part of the rows, as once, few or many counts, or as a class when the clone is expanded.

TGTGCCAGCAGCGCCCCGGCTAGCGGGGGGAACACCGGGGAGCTGTTTTTT	CASSAPASGGNTGELFF	TRBJ2-2	TRBV9	.	TRBD2
TGTGCCAGCAGTGAAGGATACGGAGCATATCAGCCCCAGCATTTT	CASSEGYGAYQPQHF	TRBJ1-5	TRBV2	few	.
TGCGCCAGCAGCTTTCAGGGGGGCGAAACCGGGGAGCTGTTTTTT	CASSFQGGETGELFF	TRBJ2-2	TRBV5-1	.	.
TGTGCCAGCAAAAGCCCTTCGTACACTGAAGCTTTCTTT	CASKSPSYTEAFF	TRBJ1-1	TRBV28	.	.
TGTGCCAGCAGCTTACCGCACGGCTCCTACAATGAGCAGTTCTTC	CASSLPHGSYNEQFF	TRBJ2-1	TRBV7-9	.	.
TGTGCCAGCAGCTTAGGACAGGGCTCACGTTATGGCTACACCTTC	CASSLGQGSRYGYTF	TRBJ1-2	TRBV5-4	.	TRBD1
TGTGCCAGCAGCCGGGAGGGGACAGCCTCCTACGAGCAGTACTTC	CASSREGTASYEQYF	TRBJ2-7	TRBV5-4	few	.
TGTGCCAGCGGGAACAGGGATGCGAACACCATATATTTT	CASGNRDANTIYF	TRBJ1-3	TRBV7-2	.	.
TGCGCCAGCAGCCAAGGAGGATTAAATACCTACGAGCAGTACTTC	CASSQGGLNTYEQYF	TRBJ2-7	TRBV4-1	.	.
TGTGCCAGCAGCTTAGCCCAGGGAAGGAATGAGCAGTTCTTC	CASSLAQGRNEQFF	TRBJ2-1	TRBV7-2	once	.
TGTGCCAGCAGTCAGACGGGACAGAGCGGAGGGAGCAATCAGCCCCAGCATTTT	CASSQTGQSGGSNQPQHF	TRBJ1-5	TRBV2	.	TRBD1
TGTGCCAGCAGCTTTCCCCCGACTAGCCCTCCCGTGGATACGCAGTATTTT	CASSFPPTSPPVDTQYF	TRBJ2-3	TRBV7-2	.	TRBD2
TGTGCCAGCACAGGGAGCTCCTATAATTCACCCCTCCACTTT	CASTGSSYNSPLHF	TRBJ1-6	TRBV19	.	.
TGTGCCAGCTCGCCCGACAGCTCTGGAAACACCATATATTTT	CASSPDSSGNTIYF	TRBJ1-3	TRBV18	.	.
TGCGCCAGTAGCCCCCACGGGAACACTGAAGCTTTCTTT	CASSPHGNTEAFF	TRBJ1-1	TRBV10-1	few	.
TGTGCCAGCAGCCAAGGGCTTCTAGCGGGAACCGGGGAGCTGTTTTTT	CASSQGLLAGTGELFF	TRBJ2-2	TRBV14	.	TRBD2
TGTGCCAGTAGCGGGACCACAGATACGCAGTATTTT	CASSGTTDTQYF	TRBJ2-3	TRBV30	.	TRBD2
TGTGCCAGCAGCGGGCGCCCTGGAATTGAAGCTTTCTTT	CASSGRPGIEAFF	TRBJ1-1	TRBV11-2	.	.
TGTGCCAGTAGCAGAACAGGGGGCGGTGAAAAACTGTTTTTT	CASSRTGGGEKLFF	TRBJ1-4	TRBV19	.	TRBD1
TGTGCCAGCAGCCCCCCGGGATGGGCGGAGGAAAAACTGTTTTTT	CASSPPGWAEEKLFF	TRBJ1-4	TRBV25-1	.	.
TGTGCCAGCAGCCCAATTCGACCCGGACAGGGGGGCACCGGGGAGCTGTTTTTT	CASSPIRPGQGGTGELFF	TRBJ2-2	TRBV5-6	.	TRBD1
TGTGCCAGCAGCTCCGGACTGAACACCGGGGAGCTGTTTTTT	CASSSGLNTGELFF	TRBJ2-2	TRBV7-3	.	.
TGTGCCACCAGACCGAGGTGGGACTCTACGACCAGTCAGCCCCAGCATTTT	CATRPRWDSTTSQPQHF	TRBJ1-5	TRBV27	.	.
TGTGCCTGGAGCAAAGCGGGGGGGCGGGAGCAGTACTTC	CAWSKAGGREQYF	TRBJ2-7	TRBV30	.	TRBD2
TGTGCCAGCTCACCACCCGGGACTAGCGGCTACAATGAGCAGTTCTTC	CASSPPGTSGYNEQFF	TRBJ2-1	TRBV18	.	TRBD2
TGTGCCAGCAGTGGGAGTCGTGAGACCCAGTACTTC	CASSGSRETQYF	TRBJ2-5	TRBV6-6	.	.
TGTGCCAGCAGCAAAGCCGTGGCCACTGAAGCTTTCTTT	CASSKAVATEAFF	TRBJ1-1	TRBV21-1	.	.
TGTGCCAGCAGTGACAGGAGGAGCTCTGGAAACACCATATATTTT	CASSDRRSSGNTIYF	TRBJ1-3	TRBV2	.	.
TGTGCCAGCAGCCCGGAAAGTCAGGGAGGCAATGAGCAGTTCTTC	CASSPESQGGNEQFF	TRBJ2-1	TRBV14	.	.
TGTGCCTGGAGTGTAGGGGACTTCCCCGGGGAGCTGTTTTTT	CAWSVGDFPGELFF	TRBJ2-2	TRBV30	.	.
TGTGCCAGCAGAACTATAAGATCAACAGGGGTCAGGGATGGCTACACCTTC	CASRTIRSTGVRDGYTF	TRBJ1-2	TRBV28	.	TRBD1
TGTGCCATCGCGACAGGGGTGGGATATAATTCACCCCTCCACTTT	CAIATGVGYNSPLHF	TRBJ1-6	TRBV28	.	TRBD1
TGTGCCAGCAGGTCGCAGGGGGGCGTCACTGAAGCTTTCTTT	CASRSQGGVTEAFF	TRBJ1-1	TRBV27	.	TRBD1
TGTGCCAGCAGCACCTACCCGCTGCAAGAGACCCAGTACTTC	CASSTYPLQETQYF	TRBJ2-5	TRBV7-2	.	.
TGTGCCAGTGCGGGGACAGGCGAAGGGGGCACCTTC	CASAGTGEGGTF	TRBJ1-2	TRBV19	.	TRBD1
TGTGCCAGCAGCCCAAACCAAGAGACCCAGTACTTC	CASSPNQETQYF	TRBJ2-5	TRBV7-9	.	.
TGTGCCAGCAGCTTAGCTGGAGGGAACTCTGAGCAGTTCTTC	CASSLAGGNSEQFF	TRBJ2-1	TRBV7-9	.	.
TGTGCCAGCAGTTATCGTAGGACCCGGGAGACCGGGGAGCTGTTTTTT	CASSYRRTRETGELFF	TRBJ2-2	TRBV6-6	.	.
TGCGCCAGCAGCTTGGCTCCGGAGCACAATGAGCAGTTCTTC	CASSLAPEHNEQFF	TRBJ2-1	TRBV5-1	.	.
TGTGCCAGCAGCCTAAGGGGTACAGGGGGCGCATTCCATGGCTACACCTTC	CASSLRGTGGAFHGYTF	TRBJ1-2	TRBV11-2	.	TRBD1
TGTGCCAGCAGCGCGCTGGACACGAACACTGAAGCTTTCTTT	CASSALDTNTEAFF	TRBJ1-1	TRBV9	.	.
TGCAGCGGCCGGGACTCAAGACGAAGGGAGACCCAGTACTTC	CSGRDSRRRETQYF	TRBJ2-5	TRBV29-1	.	.
TGTGCCAGCATGTATACAGGGGGTTTTGGAAACACCATATATTTT	CASMYTGGFGNTIYF	TRBJ1-3	TRBV6-6	.	TRBD1
TGTGCCAGCAGCACATATCAGCCCCAGCATTTT	CASSTYQPQHF	TRBJ1-5	TRBV28	.	.
TGTGCCAGCAGTCTAATCACAGGGGAGGCTTTCTTT	CASSLITGEAFF	TRBJ1-1	TRBV12-3/TRBV12-4	.	TRBD1
TGTGCCAGCTCACCACAGGCCAGTCGAGGCACTGAAGCTTTCTTT	CASSPQASRGTEAFF	TRBJ1-1	TRBV18	.	.
TGTGCCAGCAATGAAGCCAGTTTGAACACCGGGGAGCTGTTTTTT	CASNEASLNTGELFF	TRBJ2-2	TRBV2	.	.
TGTGCCAGCAGCCGAACAGGGGATTATGAGCAGTTCTTC	CASSRTGDYEQFF	TRBJ2-1	TRBV3-1/TRBV3-2	.	TRBD1
TGTGCCAGCAGCAACAGGGTGAACACTGAAGCTTTCTTT	CASSNRVNTEAFF	TRBJ1-1	TRBV3-1/TRBV3-2	.	.
TGTGCCAGCAGCCCCCCCGGGGGTACGAATTCACCCCTCCACTTT	CASSPPGGTNSPLHF	TRBJ1-6	TRBV7-2	.	.
TGTGCCAGCAGGGGACAGGGACGAAACACAGATACGCAGTATTTT	CASRGQGRNTDTQYF	TRBJ2-3	TRBV6-5	.	TRBD1
TGTGCCAGCAATGAGAGGGGTGGGGGCGTGACGGCTGAAGCTTTCTTT	CASNERGGGVTAEAFF	TRBJ1-1	TRBV6-1	.	.